This T cell receptor beta chain came from a study of T-cell memory formation after mild COVID-19. Whole-study findings and limits: Clones that contracted from day 15 to 85 had balanced CD4/CD8; later expanders were CD4+ biased. The pre-infection memory compartment contained some responding clones, suggesting cross-reactive memory joined. Of the contracting clones, CD4+ ones lay mainly in CM and EM, and CD8+ ones in EMRA.

Remarks on this clonotype: The antigen is not known.

MiXCR, run by TCRdb on the 5' RACE reads, gives a single entry per CDR3 protein. Of 560,000 or so distinct CDR3 sequences in the sample, 17% were seen once. V lost 4 bases, J lost 3 bases, and 9 bases stayed unmatched. Per the germline V gene, CDR1 is DFQATT and CDR2 is SNEGSKA (reference sequence). This CDR3 has 15 amino acids. Sequencing was performed on PBMCs or a T cell subset sorted from them (not recorded which). This TCR was sampled from an adult woman who had mild COVID-19 (a few samples of this study predate the infection). Cell type and time point are not known. The chain has TRBV20-1 and TRBJ1-5; TRBD1 agrees at 7 bases. The CDR3 nucleotides are TGCAGTGCTATCCCATCAGGGGGAATCAATCAGCCCCAGCATTTT. Protein product: CSAIPSGGINQPQHF.